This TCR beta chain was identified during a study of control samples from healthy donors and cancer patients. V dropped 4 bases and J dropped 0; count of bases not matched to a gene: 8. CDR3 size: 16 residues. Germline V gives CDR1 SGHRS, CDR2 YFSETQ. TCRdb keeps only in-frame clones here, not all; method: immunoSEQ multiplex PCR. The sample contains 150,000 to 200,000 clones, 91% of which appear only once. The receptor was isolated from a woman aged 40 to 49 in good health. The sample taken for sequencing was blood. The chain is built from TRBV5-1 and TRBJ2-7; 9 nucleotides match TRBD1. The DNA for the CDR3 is TGCGCCAGCAGCCATCGGACAGGGGAGGTCTCCTACGAGCAGTACTTC. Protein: CASSHRTGEVSYEQYF.